Listed below are T cell receptor beta chains from one sample, sequenced in a study of blood T cell repertoires in COVID-19. The data were produced by immunoSEQ multiplex PCR, yet TCRdb's version contains in-frame clones alone and is incomplete. This repertoire shows about 280,000 clones, around 90% found once; its top ten account for approximately 1%. Specimen: PBMCs or T cells enriched from blood (not recorded which). The source is a woman aged 25 to 39 who had recovered from COVID-19. Both conserved end residues are part of each CDR3. The order of the fields is clone size, J gene, V gene, D gene, CDR3 length, CDR3 protein, CDR3 DNA. D genes are given only for firm matches. A clone size is listed for some rows: how often the clone was seen (once, few, many), or a class if it is expanded.

>-|TRBJ1-1|TRBV6-5|-|13
CASSLVRDTEAFF
TGTGCCAGCAGTCTAGTCCGGGACACTGAAGCTTTCTTT
>-|TRBJ1-1|TRBV29-1|-|15
CSVTGYGDQDTEAFF
TGCAGCGTTACGGGATACGGAGACCAGGACACTGAAGCTTTCTTT
>-|TRBJ2-3|TRBV19|-|15
CASNHDSSSTDTQYF
TGTGCCAGTAATCATGACTCCAGTAGCACAGATACGCAGTATTTT
>-|TRBJ1-2|TRBV4-1|-|15
CASSQDGAGNGGYTF
TGCGCCAGCAGCCAAGATGGGGCAGGGAATGGCGGCTACACCTTC
>-|TRBJ2-3|TRBV6-5|TRBD2|16
CASSYRLAGGRDTQYF
TGTGCCAGCAGTTATAGACTAGCGGGAGGTAGGGATACGCAGTATTTT
>few|TRBJ2-1|TRBV6-5|-|14
CASYDRLVYNEQFF
TGTGCCAGCTATGATCGTCTAGTCTACAATGAGCAGTTCTTC
>-|TRBJ1-2|TRBV28|TRBD1|10
CAARGVGYTF
TGTGCCGCCAGGGGGGTTGGCTACACCTTC
>-|TRBJ1-2|TRBV19|TRBD1|15
CASTRSDRDWYGYTF
TGTGCCAGTACTCGATCCGACAGGGATTGGTATGGCTACACCTTC
>-|TRBJ2-7|TRBV27|-|12
CASYSSSYEQYF
TGTGCCAGCTACTCGAGCTCCTACGAGCAGTACTTC
>once|TRBJ1-4|TRBV5-1|TRBD1|15
CASSLQRTGGEKLFF
TGCGCCAGCAGCTTACAACGGACAGGGGGGGAAAAACTGTTTTTT
>few|TRBJ2-2|TRBV24-1|-|15
CATGLDRSNTGELFF
TGTGCCACCGGGTTAGACAGGTCGAACACCGGGGAGCTGTTTTTT
>once|TRBJ1-1|TRBV27|-|14
CASSFYRGNTEAFF
TGTGCCAGCAGTTTCTACCGGGGGAACACTGAAGCTTTCTTT
>few|TRBJ2-3|TRBV6-5|TRBD2|15
CASSPASGGADTQYF
TGTGCCAGCAGTCCCGCGAGCGGGGGAGCAGATACGCAGTATTTT
>few|TRBJ1-1|TRBV11-3|-|17
CASSSDPTGRVNTEAFF
TGTGCCAGCAGCTCTGACCCGACCGGGAGGGTGAACACTGAAGCTTTCTTT
>-|TRBJ1-2|TRBV3-1/TRBV3-2|-|15
CASSSWVGENYGYTF
TGTGCCAGCAGTTCGTGGGTTGGGGAGAACTATGGCTACACCTTC
>-|TRBJ1-1|TRBV11-3|TRBD1|16
CASSRWGAAGGTEAFF
TGTGCCAGCAGCCGCTGGGGCGCGGCAGGGGGCACTGAAGCTTTCTTT
>-|TRBJ2-2|TRBV5-4|TRBD1|17
CASSLTTGGMHTGELFF
TGTGCCAGCAGCTTGACGACAGGGGGCATGCACACCGGGGAGCTGTTTTTT
>-|TRBJ1-6|TRBV27|-|14
CASSFTGGNSPLHF
TGTGCCAGCAGTTTCACCGGGGGAAATTCACCCCTCCACTTT
>-|TRBJ2-3|TRBV27|-|15
CASSLQGWGTDTQYF
TGTGCCAGCAGTTTGCAGGGATGGGGCACAGATACGCAGTATTTT
>-|TRBJ1-5|TRBV24-1|-|14
CATSDSVINQPQHF
TGTGCCACCAGTGATTCAGTGATTAATCAGCCCCAGCATTTT
>once|TRBJ2-7|TRBV7-9|-|15
CASNSKVQEPYEQYF
TGTGCCAGCAACTCCAAGGTACAGGAGCCCTACGAGCAGTACTTC
>-|TRBJ2-3|TRBV7-2|TRBD2|18
CASSQYHLTSGGADTQYF
TGTGCCAGCAGCCAATATCACCTGACTAGCGGGGGCGCAGATACGCAGTATTTT
>once|TRBJ2-5|TRBV2|-|11
CASGRGETQYF
TGTGCCAGCGGGAGAGGGGAGACCCAGTACTTC
>-|TRBJ1-3|TRBV6-6|TRBD1|15
CASSPQGAAGNTIYF
TGTGCCAGCAGTCCTCAGGGGGCTGCTGGAAACACCATATATTTT
>-|TRBJ2-3|TRBV11-3|TRBD2|17
CASNSGDSSPSTDTQYF
TGTGCCAGTAACAGCGGGGACTCCTCACCGAGCACAGATACGCAGTATTTT
>-|TRBJ1-5|TRBV11-2|TRBD1|15
CASSRQGNSNQPQHF
TGTGCCAGCAGCCGACAGGGGAATAGCAATCAGCCCCAGCATTTT
>few|TRBJ1-1|TRBV11-1|-|13
CASSLRGNTEAFF
TGTGCCAGCAGCTTACGGGGGAACACTGAAGCTTTCTTT
>-|TRBJ1-3|TRBV7-2|TRBD1|18
CASSLAGQGVFSGNTIYF
TGTGCCAGCAGCCTGGCAGGACAGGGGGTTTTCTCTGGAAACACCATATATTTT
>once|TRBJ1-5|TRBV4-1|-|16
CASSQDWGRGHQPQHF
TGCGCCAGCAGCCAAGATTGGGGGCGGGGGCATCAGCCCCAGCATTTT
>-|TRBJ2-2|TRBV28|-|16
CASSQPSETGNGELFF
TGTGCCAGCAGCCAGCCCTCCGAGACAGGCAACGGGGAGCTGTTTTTT
>-|TRBJ1-1|TRBV4-1|TRBD1|15
CASSSGDRANTEAFF
TGCGCCAGCAGCTCGGGGGACAGGGCGAACACTGAAGCTTTCTTT
>-|TRBJ2-1|TRBV28|TRBD2|15
CASSPSGRARNEQFF
TGTGCCAGCAGTCCTAGCGGGAGGGCACGGAATGAGCAGTTCTTC
>once|TRBJ2-5|TRBV11-1|-|12
CASRSGQETQYF
TGTGCCAGCAGAAGCGGTCAAGAGACCCAGTACTTC
>-|TRBJ1-1|TRBV6-2/TRBV6-3|TRBD1|14
CASSLQGENTEAFF
TGTGCCAGCAGTCTACAGGGGGAGAACACTGAAGCTTTCTTT
>-|TRBJ1-1|TRBV29-1|-|13
CSGGMGQNTEAFF
TGCAGCGGGGGGATGGGGCAGAACACTGAAGCTTTCTTT
>-|TRBJ1-2|TRBV5-8|-|15
CASSLVVEPFYGYTF
TGTGCCAGCAGCTTGGTGGTAGAGCCCTTCTATGGCTACACCTTC
>-|TRBJ2-5|TRBV5-1|-|15
CASSLGTGLQETQYF
TGCGCCAGCAGCTTGGGGACTGGGCTACAAGAGACCCAGTACTTC